This T cell receptor beta chain was identified during a study of cytomegalovirus exposure and HLA in healthy donors. The PCR had 60 Vbeta and 13 Jbeta primers. Clones were sequenced by immunoSEQ multiplex PCR, and TCRdb holds only the in-frame ones, with some missing. The sample holds 200,000 to 250,000 clones, about 75% seen once. V was clipped by 4 bases and J by 4 bases; unmatched bases: 6. Germline V gene sequence: CDR1 MNHNS, CDR2 SASEGT. This CDR3 has 14 amino acids. Input material: PBMCs. The chain has TRBV6-1 and TRBJ2-5; TRBD2 matches at 7 bases. The clonotype originates from a woman in her thirties in good health and CMV-seronegative. CDR3 amino acids: CASSGGGIGETQYF. In DNA, the CDR3 is TGTGCCAGCAGTGGGGGGGGAATTGGAGAGACCCAGTACTTC.